Here is one T cell receptor (beta chain) with its context. Its target is unknown. From the 5' RACE reads, TCRdb called clonotypes with MiXCR, one entry per CDR3 protein. The repertoire holds about 340,000 distinct CDR3 sequences, with 10% to 15% as singletons. The sample comes from a study of T-cell memory formation after mild COVID-19. CDR1 and CDR2 from the germline V gene are MNHNS and SASEGT. The CDR3 has 14 residues. V was shortened by 0 bases and J by 10 bases, with 14 bases between the two germline ends. Study outcomes and limitations: Clones contracting across day 15 to 85 had a balanced CD4/CD8 profile; later expanding clones leaned CD4+.

The clonotype comes from a man younger than 35 who had mild COVID-19 (a few samples of this study predate the infection). Cell type and time point are not known. This chain connects TRBV6-1 to TRBJ2-3; D might be TRBD1 or TRBD2, each matching 6 bases. The source material was PBMCs or a T cell subset sorted from them (not recorded which). The CDR3, as DNA: TGTGCCAGCAGTGAAGCCCCTGGAGGGGGTCCGCAGTATTTT. Amino acids: CASSEAPGGGPQYF.